This T cell receptor beta chain emerged from a study of blood T cell repertoires in COVID-19. The CDR3 runs 17 residues. This study enrolled people aged about 18 to 100 from roughly 22 US geographic areas. Which cohort a participant joined came from the clinical history participants gave. In the 2 weeks before study entry, exposed participants met a COVID-19 case, which was PCR-confirmed or clinician-diagnosed. Methods used by the authors: Amplification from reference gene primers served as the basis for estimated nucleated cell counts. Clones were read by immunoSEQ multiplex PCR, and TCRdb kept only the in-frame ones, dropping some. The V and J calls and clone size are taken from that table; D and trimming were inferred from the DNA. Altogether 250,000 to 300,000 clones are present, 85% to 90% being singletons, with the ten largest covering 2.5% to 3.5%.

This TCR derives from a woman in her forties or fifties who had been exposed to COVID-19. The chain recombines TRBV21-1 with TRBJ2-1; the table assigns TRBD2, which was not confirmed against the DNA. TRBV21-1 is a pseudogene. Sequencing used PBMCs or T cells enriched from blood (not recorded which). CDR3 in DNA: TGTGCCAGCAGCAAAGAGAGTTTGCGGGGGATCTACAATGAGCAGTTCTTC. This translates into CASSKESLRGIYNEQFF.